What follows are 21 T cell receptor beta chains derived from one specimen sequenced in a study of T cell repertoires in cytomegalovirus infection. These receptors have no identified antigens. TCRdb analysed the reads with MiXCR anew, one entry per CDR3 protein. The sample holds 650,000 to 850,000 distinct CDR3 sequences; roughly 28% are singletons and the top ten take around 14%. Sequences were derived from cultured CD8+ T cells from PBMCs, sampled from culture after CMV antigen stimulation. The receptor set was obtained from a human donor in good health (CMV status not recorded). Some clones in this sample may be carry-over from other donors' samples.

CDR3 residues: CASRAGLRGGTNEKLFF. DNA of the CDR3: TGCGCCAGCAGAGCCGGATTGAGGGGCGGAACTAATGAAAAACTGTTTTTT. The chain combines TRBV5-1 with TRBJ1-4, with D perhaps matching TRBD1 (5 bases). With 5 bases removed from V and 1 base from J, the gap between germline ends came to 18 bases. Germline CDR1 is SGHRS and CDR2 is YFSETQ. There are 17 residues in the CDR3.

This chain uses TRBV7-2 with TRBJ1-1; tentatively, D is TRBD1 (6 bases). V dropped 5 bases and J dropped 0 bases, with 13 bases sitting between them. The germline gives CDR1 SGHTA, CDR2 FQGNSA. The CDR3 is 15 residues long. The chain's CDR3 is CASSARTVMNTEAFF. The CDR3 DNA sequence: TGTGCCAGCAGCGCGCGGACAGTCATGAACACTGAAGCTTTCTTT.

The chain links TRBV2 to TRBJ1-4, with a tentative D call TRBD1 (6 bases). V dropped 3 bases and J dropped 8 bases, with 13 bases sitting between them. Germline V gives CDR1 SNHLY, CDR2 FYNNEI. The CDR3 extends over 14 amino acids. In DNA, the CDR3 is TGTGCCAGCAGTGACAGGGGAGGGAAAGAAAAACTGTTTTTT. Translating gives CASSDRGGKEKLFF.

This clonotype was detected a few times. V is TRBV2 and J is TRBJ2-7; 7 nucleotides agree with TRBD1. CDR1 SNHLY and CDR2 FYNNEI come from the germline V gene. Germline trimming cut 1 base from V and 5 bases from J; bases unmatched to any gene: 8. This CDR3 spans 15 amino acids. CDR3 nucleotide sequence: TGTGCCAGCAGTGAAGGAGGGACAGCCTTAGACGAGCAGTACTTC. This encodes CASSEGGTALDEQYF. Full variable domain (missing parts from reference TRBV2 and TRBJ2-7): EPEVTQTPSHQVTQMGQEVILRCVPISNHLYFYWYRQILGQKVEFLVSFYNNEISEKSEIFDDQFSVERPDGSNFTLKIRSTKLEDSAMYFCASSEGGTALDEQYFGPGTRLTVT.

The table lists this clonotype with a count of one. A much larger clone differs by one base, so this may be a read error. The chain carries TRBV7-2 and TRBJ2-3; TRBD2 agrees at 15 bases. There are 17 residues in the CDR3. Per germline, CDR1 SGHTA and CDR2 FQGNSA. CDR3 amino acids: CASSSPGLAGGWDTQCF. The DNA for the CDR3 is TGTGCCAGCAGCTCCCCGGGACTAGCGGGGGGCTGGGATACGCAGTGTTTT.

This clonotype has more than one count but fewer than ten. CDR3: CASRKGEKLFF. CDR3 in DNA: TGTGCCAGTAGGAAGGGAGAAAAACTGTTTTTT. The V call is TRBV19, the J call TRBJ1-4; D is unclear. Germline V lookup: CDR1 LNHDA, CDR2 SQIVND (reference sequence). The CDR3 totals 11 residues. The V and J ends lost 6 bases and 8 bases respectively, with 7 bases between them.

The CDR3 DNA sequence: TGTGCCAGCAGCTTAAGTTTTAGCTTCGGGAGTCCCGGGGAGCTGTTTTTT. Amino acids: CASSLSFSFGSPGELFF. This rearrangement joins TRBV11-2 to TRBJ2-2; TRBD2 is a possible D gene (6 bases). From germline, CDR1 is SGHAT and CDR2 FQNNGV. V lost 2 bases and J lost 6, with 19 bases in between. The CDR3 has 17 residues.

This clonotype was seen a handful of times. The CDR3 spells CASSRVDREAFF. CDR3 bases: TGTGCCAGTAGTAGGGTCGACAGGGAAGCTTTCTTT. The genes are TRBV19 and TRBJ1-1; D is perhaps TRBD1 (6 bases). CDR1 LNHDA and CDR2 SQIVND come from the germline V gene (reference sequence). Trimming cost V 4 bases and J 8 bases, with 11 bases left between them. The CDR3 is made up of 12 amino acids.

The chain has TRBV7-6 and TRBJ2-3; 13 bases are a match to TRBD2. The trim removed 5 bases at V and 2 bases at J, leaving 7 bases unmatched. The CDR3 extends over 17 amino acids. CDR1 and CDR2 (germline): SGHVS, FNYEAQ. In DNA form, the CDR3 reads TGTGCCAGCAGCCCCGGGACTAGCGGGGAGATCACAGATACGCAGTATTTT. Its protein is CASSPGTSGEITDTQYF.

This clonotype was observed a handful of times. V gene TRBV9 combines with J gene TRBJ1-1; D perhaps matches TRBD1 (6 bases). Trimming left V 4 bases short and J 8 bases short, with 15 bases between. The CDR3 totals 13 residues. Germline V CDR1 and CDR2: SGDLS, YYNGEE. The CDR3 region is CASSKMPGQEAFF. Written as DNA, the CDR3 is TGTGCCAGCAGCAAAATGCCGGGACAAGAAGCTTTCTTT.

The chain couples TRBV12-5 to TRBJ2-1; TRBD2 aligns across 10 bases. In germline, CDR1 is LGHNT, CDR2 FRNRAP. V lost 2 bases, J lost 10 bases, and 8 bases stayed unmatched. The CDR3 has 15 residues. CDR3 DNA: TGTGCTAGTGGTTTGTTGCTAGCGGGGGAGAGCGAGCAGTTCTTC. It specifies CASGLLLAGESEQFF.

This clonotype was observed a handful of times. The CDR3: CASSQDSRRVETQYF. The CDR3 DNA follows: TGCGCCAGCAGCCAAGATTCCAGGAGGGTCGAGACCCAGTACTTC. The rearrangement joins TRBV4-1 to TRBJ2-5, with D possibly TRBD2 on 6 matching bases. The CDR3 sequence is 15 residues long. Trimming removed 0 bases at V and 5 bases at J, with 13 bases between. Looked up from germline, CDR1 is MGHRA and CDR2 is YSYEKL.

This clonotype was seen ten or more times. This chain connects TRBV28 to TRBJ2-3, with 9 nucleotides matching TRBD1. The J segment lost 2 bases and the V segment lost 7 bases, leaving 4 bases of the junction unmatched. There are 14 residues in the CDR3. The germline CDR1 and CDR2 sequences are MDHEN and SYDVKM. The CDR3 reads CASNRDRATDTQYF. The DNA for the CDR3 is TGTGCCAGCAATAGGGACAGGGCCACAGATACGCAGTATTTT.

The table lists this clonotype with many counts. The CDR3 loop reads CASSFQGYEQYF. CDR3 sequence (DNA): TGTGCCAGCAGCTTCCAGGGCTACGAGCAGTACTTC. The rearrangement links TRBV7-2 to TRBJ2-7, with a tentative D call TRBD1 (5 bases). Trimming removed 3 bases from V and 3 bases from J, with 6 bases in between. This CDR3 spans 12 amino acids. CDR1 is SGHTA, CDR2 FQGNSA, per germline.

This clonotype was counted only a few times. The rearrangement links TRBV6-1 to TRBJ2-7; TRBD1 matches at 8 bases. The CDR3 runs to 13 residues. V lost 6 bases and J lost 4; bases outside the gene matches: 5. In germline, CDR1 is MNHNS, CDR2 SASEGT. The CDR3 DNA is TGTGCCAGCAGCGACAGGGGAAGGTACGAGCAGTACTTC. Protein sequence: CASSDRGRYEQYF.

This rearrangement joins TRBV24-1 to TRBJ2-5; 8 nucleotides line up with TRBD2. CDR1 KGHDR and CDR2 SFDVKD come from the germline V gene. V was pared by 3 bases and J by 3 bases, with 5 bases of the junction left unmatched. CDR3 length equals 15 residues. CDR3 coding DNA: TGTGCCACCAGTGATCTGGGACTAGAAGAAGAGACCCAGTACTTC. This gives the protein CATSDLGLEEETQYF.

The sample holds a few counts of this clonotype. The chain has TRBV4-2 and TRBJ2-3; D may be TRBD2 (6 bases). CDR1 is LGHNA and CDR2 is YNFKEQ in the germline V gene. The length of the CDR3 is 16 residues. V gave up 2 bases and J gave up 4 bases, with 16 bases separating them. The CDR3 loop is CASSQRGGAGADTQYF. CDR3 sequence (DNA): TGTGCCAGCAGCCAAAGAGGCGGGGCCGGGGCAGATACGCAGTATTTT.

The chain couples TRBV10-3 to TRBJ1-5; 9 nucleotides match TRBD1. This CDR3 contains 15 residues. The V gene end was trimmed by 6 bases and the J gene end by 4 bases; junction bases not matched to a gene: 7. The germline CDR1 and CDR2 sequences are ENHRY and SYGVKD. The CDR3 DNA sequence: TGTGCCATCAGGGCCGGGACAGGGAGTAATCAGCCCCAGCATTTT. Protein product: CAIRAGTGSNQPQHF.

This clonotype was observed a handful of times. This chain links TRBV11-2 with TRBJ1-2; D is unresolved. Per the germline V gene, CDR1 is SGHAT and CDR2 is FQNNGV. The V gene lost 5 bases and the J gene lost 6 bases, with 19 bases spanning the gap. This CDR3 has 15 residues. The CDR3 DNA reads TGTGCCAGCAGCCACACGTCAAGAATGGGCGATGGCTACACCTTC. Translating gives CASSHTSRMGDGYTF.

The CDR3 loop reads CASSPREGGEQYV. CDR3 bases: TGTGCCAGCAGTCCCCGGGAAGGGGGCGAGCAGTACGTC. This chain links TRBV6-1 with TRBJ2-7; TRBD1 might be the D (6 bases). CDR1 and CDR2 (germline): MNHNS, SASEGT. The CDR3 loop spans 13 amino acids. V was cut by 5 bases and J by 6 bases, with 14 bases left in between.

The rearrangement uses TRBV3-1 and TRBJ2-5; possible D gene TRBD2, 5 bases. Trimming took 0 bases from V and 1 from J, leaving 9 bases between them. Germline values: CDR1 LGHDT, CDR2 YNNKEL (reference sequence). The CDR3 spans 15 residues. The CDR3 sequence: CASSQDGLLQETQYF. The CDR3 nucleotides read TGTGCCAGCAGCCAAGATGGACTGCTCCAAGAGACCCAGTACTTC.